This record looks at one TCR beta chain sequence and its context. Antigen unknown. This entry comes from a study of shared clonotypes between healthy human individuals. Looking at the study overall: The composition of the donors was a couple of women and a few men aged 18 to 49.

Germline CDR1 reads SEHNR; CDR2 reads FQNEAQ (reference sequence). This CDR3 contains 12 residues. V lost 5 bases and J lost 7, with 11 bases in between. Overall study findings and caveats: Measured sharing among donors was expected to vary with sequencing depth.

Clones were sequenced by immunoSEQ multiplex PCR, and TCRdb holds only the in-frame ones, with some missing. The sample shows roughly 500,000 clones, roughly 95% of them seen only once. Sequenced: naive CD4+ T cells sorted from blood. Subset indicated: CD45RA+ positively selected. The origin of this receptor is a woman in her 30s in good health. The chain uses TRBV7-9 and TRBJ1-1; the D is unclear. The CDR3 DNA is TGTGCCAGCAGCCCCCGATGGGATGAAGCTTTCTTT. Translated: CASSPRWDEAFF.